These 28 T cell receptor beta chains share one sample of origin, sequenced in a study of T cells in Graves' hyperthyroidism and ophthalmopathy. Regions amplified from RNA transcripts were the TCR beta CDR3 regions. RT-PCR in the first round (using the HTBI primer set) targeted the TCR CDR3. TCRdb fed the multiplex PCR reads into MiXCR, producing one record per CDR3 protein. The sample has under 650,000 distinct CDR3 sequences, around 15% seen once; the top ten hold around 3.9%. Material for sequencing was blood. The receptors stem from a woman in her twenties or thirties with Graves' hyperthyroidism.

This clonotype was found a few times. A much more abundant neighbour one base away suggests this may be a read error. The V call is TRBV7-2, the J call TRBJ2-1; TRBD2 aligns across 7 bases. The CDR3 extends over 16 amino acids. Germline V gives CDR1 SGHTA, CDR2 FQGNSA. CDR3 residues: CASSLGGLAAYSEQFF. For the CDR3, the DNA is TGTGCCAGCAGCTTAGGAGGTCTAGCGGCCTACAGTGAGCAGTTCTTC.

This clonotype was detected ten times or more. This rearrangement joins TRBV30 to TRBJ2-5; D uncertain. Trimming stripped 1 base from V and 5 bases from J, with 8 bases between. This CDR3 is 12 amino acids long. Per the germline V gene, CDR1 is GTSNPN and CDR2 is SVGIG (reference sequence). CDR3 bases: TGTGCCTGGAGTGCCGGTTGGGAGACCCAGTACTTC. This gives the protein CAWSAGWETQYF.

This clonotype has a count of ten or more. V gene TRBV18 combines with J gene TRBJ1-1, with D possibly matching TRBD1 (5 bases). The V and J ends lost 3 bases and 1 base respectively, with 9 bases between them. CDR1 is KGHSH and CDR2 is LQKENI in the germline V gene. This CDR3 contains 14 residues. The CDR3 region is CASSPQTENTEAFF. The CDR3, as DNA: TGTGCCAGCTCACCGCAGACAGAGAACACTGAAGCTTTCTTT.

This clonotype was detected a few times. The chain joins TRBV6-2 or TRBV6-3 to TRBJ2-2; 13 bases are a match to TRBD2. The V gene end was trimmed by 6 bases and the J gene end by 0 bases; junction bases not matched to a gene: 7. Germline CDR1 reads MNHEY; CDR2 reads SVGEGT. The CDR3 extends over 18 amino acids. This CDR3 is CASRSTSGRSPNTGELFF. CDR3 nucleotides: TGTGCCAGCAGGTCGACTAGCGGGAGGTCCCCGAACACCGGGGAGCTGTTTTTT.

About this clonotype: This may be a read error, as it is one base from a much larger clone. The chain uses TRBV11-2 and TRBJ2-1; D gene ambiguous. Germline loops: CDR1 SGHAT, CDR2 FQNNGV. Trimming cost V 1 base and J 8 bases, with 9 bases left between them. The CDR3 loop spans 13 amino acids. CDR3 nucleotides: TGTGCCAGCAGCTTAGTTTGGCCGGATGAGCAGTTCTTC. Its translation: CASSLVWPDEQFF. Drawing the rest from reference TRBV11-2 and TRBJ2-1, the complete variable domain is EAGVAQSPRYKIIEKRQSVAFWCNPISGHATLYWYQQILGQGPKLLIQFQNNGVVDDSQLPKDRFSAERLKGVDSTLKIQPAKLEDSAVYLCASSLVWPDEQFFGPGTRLTVL.

This clonotype was detected ten times or more. The chain joins TRBV6-4 to TRBJ1-1, with 7 bases identical to TRBD1. CDR3 length: 13 amino acids. Germline-derived CDR1 and CDR2 are MRHNA and SNTAGT. Trimming at V came to 6 bases and at J to 8 bases, leaving 9 bases not matched to a gene. Written as DNA, the CDR3 is TGTGCCAGCAGACGGGACAGTAGTATGGAAGCTTTCTTT. Translation gives CASRRDSSMEAFF.

This clonotype has a count of ten or more. V usage is TRBV12-3 or TRBV12-4 and J usage is TRBJ2-4, with a tentative D call TRBD2 (5 bases). This CDR3 spans 15 amino acids. The V end lost 5 bases, the J end lost 7 bases, and 18 bases lay between the germline ends. As DNA, the CDR3 is TGTGCCAGCAGTGCTCCCATTGGACTGGGGAACATTCAGTACTTC. The encoded protein is CASSAPIGLGNIQYF.

This clonotype showed up many times. This rearrangement joins TRBV11-2 to TRBJ2-7; D is ambiguous. CDR1 is SGHAT and CDR2 is FQNNGV in the germline V gene. This CDR3 comprises 12 residues. V was trimmed by 1 base and J by 5 bases, leaving 6 bases between them. The chain's CDR3 is CASSLGVHEQYF. CDR3 in DNA: TGTGCCAGCAGCTTAGGCGTACACGAGCAGTACTTC.

This clonotype was seen ten or more times. The V call is TRBV12-3 or TRBV12-4, the J call TRBJ2-5; D remains ambiguous. Trimming pared 5 bases from V and 5 bases from J, leaving 9 bases between. The CDR3 contains 12 residues. As DNA, the CDR3 is TGTGCCAGCAGTATCCCCCCCGAGACCCAGTACTTC. It encodes CASSIPPETQYF.

There are many counts of this clonotype. The V gene is TRBV19, the J gene TRBJ1-1; D is possibly TRBD1 (5 bases). Germline CDR1 and CDR2: LNHDA and SQIVND (reference sequence). Trimming took 3 bases from V and 2 from J, leaving 7 bases between them. The CDR3 is 13 amino acids. CDR3 bases: TGTGCCAGTAGTATCGGGGGTAACACTGAAGCTTTCTTT. Its protein product is CASSIGGNTEAFF. The whole variable domain, filled in from reference TRBV19 and TRBJ1-1, reads DGGITQSPKYLFRKEGQNVTLSCEQNLNHDAMYWYRQDPGQGLRLIYYSQIVNDFQKGDIAEGYSVSREKKESFPLTVTSAQKNPTAFYLCASSIGGNTEAFFGQGTRLTVV.

The rearrangement uses TRBV6-2 or TRBV6-3 and TRBJ2-2, with D perhaps given as TRBD1 or TRBD2 (6 bases each). Germline V CDR1 and CDR2: MNHEY, SVGEGT. The V end was cut by 2 bases, the J end by 4 bases, with 17 bases between. The CDR3 sequence is 17 residues long. CDR3 sequence reads: CASSYGKGGAGTGELFF. The CDR3 DNA follows: TGTGCCAGCAGTTACGGGAAGGGGGGCGCGGGCACCGGGGAGCTGTTTTTT.

The rearrangement links TRBV6-1 to TRBJ2-7, with 8 bases that match TRBD1. This CDR3 is 14 amino acids long. The junction had 7 bases not matched to a gene; V was cut back by 8 bases and J by 1 base. CDR1 and CDR2 from the germline V gene are MNHNS and SASEGT. This chain's CDR3 is CASGDRYESYEQYF. The CDR3 DNA is TGTGCCAGCGGGGACAGGTACGAATCCTACGAGCAGTACTTC.

This clonotype was observed many times. The chain combines TRBV28 with TRBJ1-2; 9 bases align to TRBD1. The junction had 11 bases not matched to a gene; V was cut back by 7 bases and J by 8 bases. The CDR3 has 14 amino acids. Per germline, CDR1 MDHEN and CDR2 SYDVKM. The CDR3 loop is CASTTPGQGKGYTF. The CDR3 DNA follows: TGTGCCAGCACTACTCCGGGACAGGGAAAGGGCTACACCTTC.

The gene calls are TRBV28 and TRBJ2-7; D may match TRBD1 or TRBD2 (5 bases each). The V end lost 6 bases, the J end lost 6 bases, and 24 bases lay between the germline ends. Germline-derived CDR1 and CDR2 are MDHEN and SYDVKM. The CDR3 covers 16 residues. The CDR3 sequence: CASSPRGAATLREQYF. CDR3 DNA: TGTGCCAGCAGCCCGAGAGGGGCAGCTACCCTACGCGAGCAGTACTTC. Drawing the rest from reference TRBV28 and TRBJ2-7, the complete variable domain is DVKVTQSSRYLVKRTGEKVFLECVQDMDHENMFWYRQDPGLGLRLIYFSYDVKMKEKGDIPEGYSVSREKKERFSLILESASTNQTSMYLCASSPRGAATLREQYFGPGTRLTVT.

The count of this clonotype is one. The chain employs TRBV6-9 and TRBJ1-4, with TRBD1 as a possible D gene (5 bases). CDR1 is MNHGY, CDR2 SVAAGI, per germline. Trimming stripped 3 bases from V and 4 bases from J, with 12 bases between. The CDR3 consists of 15 residues. CDR3 bases: TGTGCCAGCAGTTACCAGGACAACAATAATGAAAAACTGTTTTTT. Translated: CASSYQDNNNEKLFF.

This clonotype occurred a few times. This chain links TRBV25-1 with TRBJ2-3; weak D call: TRBD1 (6 bases). CDR3 size: 15 residues. The ends were cut back, 2 bases at V and 3 bases at J, with 12 bases in the middle. Germline lookup yields CDR1 MGHDK and CDR2 SYGVNS. CDR3 region: CASSETFGQTDTQYF. Written as DNA, the CDR3 is TGTGCCAGCAGTGAAACGTTCGGACAGACAGATACGCAGTATTTT. The whole variable domain, filled in from reference TRBV25-1 and TRBJ2-3, reads EADIYQTPRYLVIGTGKKITLECSQTMGHDKMYWYQQDPGMELHLIHYSYGVNSTEKGDLSSESTVSRIRTEHFPLTLESARPSHTSQYLCASSETFGQTDTQYFGPGTRLTVL.

The chain has TRBV19 and TRBJ1-1, with unresolved D. In germline, CDR1 is LNHDA, CDR2 SQIVND (reference sequence). Trimming left V 5 bases short and J 0 bases short, with 13 bases between. The CDR3 has 15 amino acids. The DNA of the CDR3 is TGTGCCAGTAGTGAAGCGGTTAGAATGAACACTGAAGCTTTCTTT. This gives the protein CASSEAVRMNTEAFF.

V gene TRBV6-1 combines with J gene TRBJ2-1; D gene ambiguous. Germline assignment: CDR1 MNHNS and CDR2 SASEGT. The V end lost 4 bases, the J end lost 10 bases, and 8 bases lay between the germline ends. This CDR3 region has 11 residues. CDR3 sequence (DNA): TGTGCCAGCAGTGTCGCTTGGGAGCAGTTCTTC. Translation: CASSVAWEQFF.

This clonotype was detected ten times or more. The chain has TRBV12-5 and TRBJ1-2; no definite D call. Germline V gene data show CDR1 as LGHNT and CDR2 as FRNRAP. This CDR3 region has 14 residues. The V gene lost 2 bases and the J gene lost 0 bases, with 7 bases spanning the gap. The CDR3 coding sequence is TGTGCTAGTGGTTTGTCTGGGGCTAACTATGGCTACACCTTC. Amino acids: CASGLSGANYGYTF.

CDR3 residues: CASSTGSGELFF. CDR3 bases: TGTGCCAGTAGCACAGGATCCGGGGAGCTGTTTTTT. This chain uses TRBV19 with TRBJ2-2; the D gene is possibly TRBD1 (5 bases). Between the trimmed V and J ends, which lost 6 bases and 6 bases, there was a span of 8 bases. This CDR3 is built from 12 residues. Germline V gene sequence: CDR1 LNHDA, CDR2 SQIVND (reference sequence).

This clonotype was counted only a few times. The rearrangement joins TRBV5-1 to TRBJ2-1, with 10 bases identical to TRBD2. Germline V CDR1 and CDR2: SGHRS, YFSETQ. The J segment lost 6 bases and the V segment lost 0 bases, leaving 3 bases of the junction unmatched. CDR3 length: 15 residues. Written as DNA, the CDR3 is TGCGCCAGCAGCTTGGGCCCTAGCGGGAGCAATGAGCAGTTCTTC. Amino acids: CASSLGPSGSNEQFF. The full variable domain, completed using reference TRBV5-1 and TRBJ2-1, is KAGVTQTPRYLIKTRGQQVTLSCSPISGHRSVSWYQQTPGQGLQFLFEYFSETQRNKGNFPGRFSGRQFSNSRSEMNVSTLELGDSALYLCASSLGPSGSNEQFFGPGTRLTVL.

The V and J genes are TRBV5-1 and TRBJ2-7; possibly TRBD1 for D (6 bases). There are 15 residues in the CDR3. The V end lost 3 bases, the J end lost 5 bases, and 18 bases lay between the germline ends. Germline CDR1 and CDR2: SGHRS and YFSETQ. The CDR3 DNA is TGCGCCAGCAGCTCCGGGTTGGGGGCAGAGAACGAGCAGTACTTC. It codes for CASSSGLGAENEQYF.

This clonotype has just a few counts. The chain employs TRBV5-5 and TRBJ1-2; TRBD1 is a possible D gene (6 bases). V shed 1 base and J shed 8 bases, with 18 bases lying between them. Germline lookup yields CDR1 SGHKS and CDR2 YYEKEE (reference sequence). There are 15 residues in the CDR3. Here the CDR3 DNA reads TGTGCCAGCAGCTTGTTGGCGACAGGTTCGGGGGGCTACACCTTC. Translated, it gives CASSLLATGSGGYTF.

In this sample, this clonotype turned up many times. The V call is TRBV5-6, the J call TRBJ2-7; 8 bases are shared with TRBD2. Germline lookup yields CDR1 SGHDT and CDR2 YYEEEE. This CDR3 contains 13 residues. V lost 3 bases, J lost 3 bases, and 2 bases stayed unmatched. This CDR3 reads CASSWTSSYEQYF. DNA for the CDR3: TGTGCCAGCAGCTGGACTAGCAGCTACGAGCAGTACTTC.

The rearrangement links TRBV20-1 to TRBJ1-1; D is perhaps TRBD1 (5 bases). This CDR3 comprises 17 residues. Germline CDR1 DFQATT, CDR2 SNEGSKA (reference sequence). Deletions cut 3 bases from V and 1 base from J, with 21 bases between. The CDR3 nucleotides read TGCAGTGCTAGGATGGTAACAGGTTTGCTTAAGAACACTGAAGCTTTCTTT. Amino acids: CSARMVTGLLKNTEAFF.

Turning to this clonotype: This may arise from a read error, as a much more abundant clone is one base away. The chain joins TRBV2 to TRBJ1-5; D is unresolved. V was shortened by 6 bases and J by 7 bases, with 16 bases between the two germline ends. The germline gives CDR1 SNHLY, CDR2 FYNNEI. CDR3 length: 14 amino acids. The CDR3 coding sequence is TGTGCCAGCAGCGCAAGAGTCGGGAGGCAGCCCCAGCATTTT. Protein product: CASSARVGRQPQHF.

V gene TRBV14 combines with J gene TRBJ2-7; no definite D call. Trimming shortened V by 1 base and J by 3 bases, and 7 bases separated the two germline ends. Germline CDR1 and CDR2: SGHDN and FVKESK. The CDR3 has 13 amino acids. The CDR3 loop is CASSQGHVYEQYF. The DNA of the CDR3 is TGTGCCAGCAGCCAAGGGCACGTCTACGAGCAGTACTTC.

This clonotype was detected a few times. The chain links TRBV19 to TRBJ1-1; 11 nucleotides agree with TRBD1. CDR1 is LNHDA and CDR2 is SQIVND in the germline V gene (reference sequence). This CDR3 is 14 amino acids long. CDR3 nucleotide sequence: TGTGCTACCGGGACAGGGGGTTCGTGGACTGAAGCTTTCTTT. Residues: CATGTGGSWTEAFF.